This T cell receptor beta chain was captured in a study of siplizumab effects on memory and regulatory T cells. Cells from the mixed lymphocyte reaction were cocultured for roughly six days at 37°C. Trimming removed 5 bases from V and 2 bases from J; junction bases left unmatched: 4. The CDR3 totals 14 residues. Germline lookup yields CDR1 LNHDA and CDR2 SQIVND (reference sequence). Regarding this clone: The antigen is unknown.

Assay used: immunoSEQ multiplex PCR; TCRdb lists only in-frame clones, some missing. The sample yields 9,000 to 15,000 clones, approximately 50% seen once. The TCR sequence derives from a human donor in good health; the cells came from an allogeneic mixed lymphocyte reaction. Some clones in this sample may be carry-over from other donors' samples. V is TRBV19 and J is TRBJ2-7; TRBD1 agrees at 9 bases. Sequenced input: CFSE-low (dividing) CD8+ T cells sorted from an allogeneic mixed lymphocyte reaction. The CDR3 region is CASSPGQGAYEQYF. CDR3 bases: TGTGCCAGTAGTCCGGGACAGGGAGCCTACGAGCAGTACTTC. Using reference TRBV19 and TRBJ2-7 for the parts outside the CDR3, the full variable domain is DGGITQSPKYLFRKEGQNVTLSCEQNLNHDAMYWYRQDPGQGLRLIYYSQIVNDFQKGDIAEGYSVSREKKESFPLTVTSAQKNPTAFYLCASSPGQGAYEQYFGPGTRLTVT.